Described below is a single T cell receptor (beta chain) sequence and its context. Its antigen is not known. Germline is not matched at one junction end, which may reflect a read error. This sample was taken from a study of cytomegalovirus exposure and HLA in healthy donors. Regarding the study as a whole: Presence/absence results assume similar sequencing depth per donor, which may not hold. Across donors, most TCRs were seen rarely, yet some public ones were widespread.

PCR was performed using 60 Vbeta and 13 Jbeta primers. TCRdb keeps only in-frame clones here, not all; method: immunoSEQ multiplex PCR. This table has approximately 150,000 clones, roughly 66% appearing once. The sequence derives from a woman aged 60-75 years in good health and CMV-seronegative. The material sequenced was PBMCs.

The CDR3 region is CASSSGDRGNCGYTF. The CDR3 DNA reads TGTGCCAGCAGTTCGGGGGACAGGGGTAACTGTGGCTACACCTTC. V usage is TRBV6-6 and J usage is TRBJ1-2, with TRBD1 identical over 10 bases. The CDR3 totals 15 residues. In germline, CDR1 is MNHNY, CDR2 SVGAGI (reference sequence).